Listed below are T cell receptor beta chains from one sample, sequenced in a study of blood T cell repertoires in COVID-19. Assay: immunoSEQ multiplex PCR; the TCRdb copy retains only in-frame clones and omits some. The sample shows hundreds of thousands of clones, roughly 86% of them seen only once. The sequenced sample was peripheral blood. The receptors originated from a woman aged 70-85 years with COVID-19, enrolled during active disease. The CDR3 runs from the conserved cysteine through the conserved F or W. D genes are given only for firm matches. Clone size appears in some rows only: once, few, many, or a class for an expanded clone.

J	size	D	V	CDR3	DNA
TRBJ1-4	-	TRBD1	TRBV5-4	CASSLARTGNEKLFF	TGTGCCAGCAGCTTGGCCCGGACAGGGAATGAAAAACTGTTTTTT
TRBJ1-2	once	-	TRBV18	CASSPPVTTGGYTF	TGTGCCAGCTCACCACCGGTAACAACGGGTGGCTACACCTTC
TRBJ1-4	-	TRBD1	TRBV18	CASSQGQGREKLFF	TGTGCCAGCTCCCAGGGACAGGGTCGAGAAAAACTGTTTTTT
TRBJ1-2	-	TRBD1	TRBV10-3	CAISVRTGSYGYTF	TGTGCCATCAGTGTTCGGACAGGGTCCTATGGCTACACCTTC
TRBJ2-7	-	-	TRBV21-1	CASTTGETDNYEQYF	TGTGCCAGCACCACAGGAGAGACAGATAATTACGAGCAGTACTTC
TRBJ2-3	once	-	TRBV29-1	CSVSPGAPTDTQYF	TGCAGCGTTTCACCTGGGGCCCCCACAGATACGCAGTATTTT
TRBJ2-7	-	-	TRBV5-1	CASSLTGYEQYF	TGCGCCAGCAGCCTGACAGGCTACGAGCAGTACTTC
TRBJ1-1	-	TRBD1	TRBV6-5	CATTGGSTEAFF	TGTGCCACGACAGGGGGGAGCACTGAAGCTTTCTTT
TRBJ1-2	-	-	TRBV7-9	CASSLVGRTLPRGYTF	TGTGCCAGCAGCTTAGTGGGGCGCACCCTACCCCGTGGCTACACCTTC
TRBJ1-6	-	TRBD1	TRBV5-1	CASSRDSKNSPLHF	TGCGCCAGCAGTAGGGACAGCAAAAATTCACCCCTCCACTTT
TRBJ2-5	-	-	TRBV6-5	CASSYYSSLKETQYF	TGTGCCAGCAGTTACTACTCGAGCTTAAAAGAGACCCAGTACTTC
TRBJ2-5	once	-	TRBV24-1	CATSKAGATGETQYF	TGTGCCACCAGTAAGGCGGGGGCAACGGGAGAGACCCAGTACTTC
TRBJ2-1	-	-	TRBV24-1	CATSAGWGHPHNEQFF	TGTGCCACCAGTGCCGGCTGGGGGCACCCCCACAATGAGCAGTTCTTC
TRBJ2-7	-	-	TRBV7-2	CASSNSPEQYF	TGTGCCAGCAGCAACAGCCCCGAGCAGTACTTC
TRBJ2-6	-	-	TRBV19	CASRSLGVSGANVLTF	TGTGCCAGTAGATCCCTCGGAGTTTCAGGGGCCAACGTCCTGACTTTC
TRBJ2-2	-	-	TRBV27	CASSFRGIGELFF	TGTGCCAGCAGTTTTAGAGGGATCGGGGAGCTGTTTTTT
TRBJ2-2	-	-	TRBV29-1	CSVGKGPNTGELFF	TGCAGCGTTGGAAAGGGGCCGAACACCGGGGAGCTGTTTTTT
TRBJ1-2	-	TRBD1	TRBV29-1	CSVEVPTGWDYGYTF	TGCAGCGTTGAAGTTCCGACAGGGTGGGACTATGGCTACACCTTC
TRBJ2-2	-	TRBD2	TRBV7-2	CASSQHSLAGGSNTGELFF	TGTGCCAGCAGCCAACACTCCCTAGCGGGGGGCTCGAACACCGGGGAGCTGTTTTTT
TRBJ2-7	-	-	TRBV7-8	CASSLVGAGNNYEQYF	TGTGCCAGCAGCTTAGTGGGGGCGGGCAATAACTACGAGCAGTACTTC